A selection of T cell receptor beta chains follows, all from one sample in a study of response to subunit inactivated influenza vaccine. A single record per CDR3 protein comes from TCRdb applying MiXCR to the RT-PCR reads. The sample has 450,000 to 500,000 distinct CDR3 sequences, approximately 10% seen once. The sample consisted of PBMCs from blood, taken 35 to 45 days after vaccination. These receptors originate from a man in his fifties or sixties who received an inactivated influenza vaccine. Each CDR3 is given with its conserved first and last residue. D genes are given only for firm matches. For some rows the clone size is stated as once, few or many, or as a class when expanded; others skip it.

clone_size	d_call	v_call	j_call	cdr3_nt	cdr3_aa
few	.	TRBV12-3/TRBV12-4	TRBJ2-7	TGTGCCAGCAGTTTAACCCCTTGGGAGCAGTACTTC	CASSLTPWEQYF
.	.	TRBV7-2	TRBJ1-2	TGTGCCAGCAAAACGGATGTCTATGGCTACACCTTC	CASKTDVYGYTF
many	TRBD1	TRBV19	TRBJ2-7	TGTGCCAGTGGGAGGACAGGGGCCTACGAGCAGTACTTC	CASGRTGAYEQYF
many	TRBD1	TRBV7-2	TRBJ1-1	TGTGCCAGCAGCTCCCCACCGGGACAGGGCATACCTGAAGCTTTCTTT	CASSSPPGQGIPEAFF
.	TRBD2	TRBV28	TRBJ2-1	TGTGCCAGCAGTTTCCCCCCGACTAGCGGGGGGTTGAGCTCCTACAATGAGCAGTTCTTC	CASSFPPTSGGLSSYNEQFF
.	.	TRBV6-2/TRBV6-3	TRBJ2-3	TGTGCCAGCAGTTACTCCTGGGCCAGGGGCACAGATACGCAGTATTTT	CASSYSWARGTDTQYF
many	.	TRBV29-1	TRBJ2-3	TGCAGCGTTGCATACGGACGCACAGATACGCAGTATTTT	CSVAYGRTDTQYF
.	.	TRBV12-3/TRBV12-4	TRBJ1-5	TGTGCCAGCAGTTTAGCTCTCCCGGGGCAGCCCCAGCATTTT	CASSLALPGQPQHF
few	.	TRBV4-3	TRBJ1-1	TGCGCCAGCAGCCTACAAAACAAGGGGGGAACTGAAGCTTTCTTT	CASSLQNKGGTEAFF
.	.	TRBV7-2	TRBJ1-1	TGTGCCACCTCGGTGGACACTGAAGCTTTCTTT	CATSVDTEAFF
few	.	TRBV18	TRBJ2-2	TGTGCCAGCTCACCAGGCGAGAACACCGGGGAGCTGTTTTTT	CASSPGENTGELFF
.	.	TRBV7-2	TRBJ2-5	TGTGCCAGCAGCTTAGAGGTGAATGGGGAGACCCAGTACTTC	CASSLEVNGETQYF
.	.	TRBV28	TRBJ2-1	TGTGCCAGCAGTATTAGCGGCCTCTACAATGAGCAGTTCTTC	CASSISGLYNEQFF
few	.	TRBV7-3	TRBJ2-3	TGTGCCAGCAGCTTAAAGTACACAGATACGCAGTATTTT	CASSLKYTDTQYF
few	.	TRBV5-1	TRBJ2-5	TGCGCCAGCAGCCCCCAATGGAGCGGGGAGACCCAGTACTTC	CASSPQWSGETQYF
many	.	TRBV15	TRBJ2-1	TGTGCCACCAGCAGAGCTCTCTACAATGAGCAGTTCTTC	CATSRALYNEQFF
.	TRBD2	TRBV20-1	TRBJ2-3	TGCTGTGCTAGAGTGCATTCGGGACTAGCGTTCACAGATACGCAGTATTTT	CCARVHSGLAFTDTQYF
few	TRBD2	TRBV9	TRBJ2-1	TGTGCCAGCAGCGTGAGCGGGGGCTCTCACAATGAGCAGTTCTTC	CASSVSGGSHNEQFF
.	TRBD2	TRBV13	TRBJ2-3	TGTGCCAGCAGCTTAGGCAAGCTCTCTAGCGGTAGCACAGATACGCAGTATTTT	CASSLGKLSSGSTDTQYF
.	.	TRBV10-3	TRBJ2-7	TGTGCCACCTCTTTAACGGACGGCCTAGGGGAGCAGTACTTC	CATSLTDGLGEQYF
many	TRBD1	TRBV6-2/TRBV6-3	TRBJ1-5	TGTGCCAGCAGGGGGACAGGGGATAGCAATCAGCCCCAGCATTTT	CASRGTGDSNQPQHF
.	TRBD2	TRBV20-1	TRBJ2-1	TGCAGTGCTAGAGAAACTAGCGGGCTTTACAATGAGCAGTTCTTC	CSARETSGLYNEQFF
few	TRBD1	TRBV4-2	TRBJ1-2	TGTGCCAGCAGCCTTGACCGGGACAGCTACTATGGCTACACCTTC	CASSLDRDSYYGYTF
.	TRBD1	TRBV6-4	TRBJ2-3	TGTGCCAGCAGTGCCCGCAGGGGGAGCACAGATACGCAGTATTTT	CASSARRGSTDTQYF
.	.	TRBV14	TRBJ2-5	TGTGCCAGCAGCCAAGGTCTTAAGGAGACCCAGTACTTC	CASSQGLKETQYF
many	.	TRBV12-3/TRBV12-4	TRBJ2-3	TGTGCCAGCAGTTTTAGGTTTTCTGCCACAGATACGCAGTATTTT	CASSFRFSATDTQYF
.	TRBD1	TRBV20-1	TRBJ2-7	TGCAGTGCTCAGACAGGGGAAGGTTCCTACGAGCAGTACTTC	CSAQTGEGSYEQYF
.	.	TRBV18	TRBJ2-2	TGTGCCAGCTCACCCTTGAGGCAGCAGAACACCGGGGAGCTGTTTTTT	CASSPLRQQNTGELFF
.	TRBD1	TRBV4-1	TRBJ1-5	TGCGCCAGCAGCCAGACAAGACAGGGATATAGCAATCAGCCCCAGCATTTT	CASSQTRQGYSNQPQHF
few	.	TRBV3-1	TRBJ1-2	TGTGCCAGCAGCCAAGATTTCCAGGACTTCTATGGCTACACCTTC	CASSQDFQDFYGYTF
.	.	TRBV27	TRBJ2-1	TGTGCCAGCAGTTGGGACGCGGGGGCCTGGCTCTTC	CASSWDAGAWLF
many	.	TRBV12-3/TRBV12-4	TRBJ1-1	TGTGCCAGCAGTTTACGAGGCAGACAGAACACTGAAGCTTTCTTT	CASSLRGRQNTEAFF
.	.	TRBV25-1	TRBJ2-5	TGTGCCAGCAGTGAGGGGTTTGGGGCAGGCGAGACCCAGTACTTC	CASSEGFGAGETQYF
many	TRBD1	TRBV20-1	TRBJ1-2	TGCAGTGCTAGAGGACAGGGCGCGGGCTACACCTTC	CSARGQGAGYTF
many	.	TRBV29-1	TRBJ2-1	TGCAGCGTTGCGGGGGACAGCTACAATGAGCAGTTCTTC	CSVAGDSYNEQFF
few	TRBD1	TRBV4-1	TRBJ2-1	TGCGCCAGCAGCCAAAATCAGGGGGCGGGCGAGCAGTTCTTC	CASSQNQGAGEQFF
few	TRBD1	TRBV6-1	TRBJ1-1	TGTGCCAGCAGCCGCCCGGGCAGGGGGATCCACACTGAAGCTTTCTTT	CASSRPGRGIHTEAFF
.	.	TRBV3-1	TRBJ2-3	TGTGCCAGCAGCCCACACGACGGGGTCAGGACAGATACGCAGTATTTT	CASSPHDGVRTDTQYF
few	TRBD1	TRBV24-1	TRBJ2-7	TGTGCCACCAGTGATGCCCGGACAGGGGGATCCGAGCAGTACTTC	CATSDARTGGSEQYF
many	TRBD1	TRBV12-3/TRBV12-4	TRBJ1-5	TGTGCCAGCAGTTCTAGGGGGCTTAGCAATCAGCCCCAGCATTTT	CASSSRGLSNQPQHF
many	.	TRBV5-1	TRBJ1-6	TGCGCCAGCAGGAATACAGCGGATTCACCCCTCCACTTT	CASRNTADSPLHF
many	.	TRBV6-5	TRBJ2-5	TGTGCCAGCAGTTACGGGCAGTCGCAAGAGACCCAGTACTTC	CASSYGQSQETQYF
few	TRBD2	TRBV4-1	TRBJ2-5	TGCGCCAGCAGCCAAGCGTGGACTAGCGGACAAGAGACCCAGTACTTC	CASSQAWTSGQETQYF
many	TRBD1	TRBV12-3/TRBV12-4	TRBJ2-1	TGTGCCAGCAGCCGGGGACAGTTGAGTTTCAATGAGCAGTTCTTC	CASSRGQLSFNEQFF
.	.	TRBV6-5	TRBJ1-4	TGTGCCAGCAGTTACCGGGAGAAGGAAAAACTGTTTTTT	CASSYREKEKLFF
.	TRBD2	TRBV11-2	TRBJ2-5	TGTGCCAGCAGCTTTACTAGCGGGGGGGCCGGGGAGACCCAGTACTTC	CASSFTSGGAGETQYF
few	.	TRBV5-1	TRBJ1-1	TGCGCCAGCAGGCGGTCCCCAAGACAGGACACTGAAGCTTTCTTT	CASRRSPRQDTEAFF
.	.	TRBV25-1	TRBJ1-5	TGTGCCAGCAGTGCACAGGGACTGCATCAGCCCCAGCATTTT	CASSAQGLHQPQHF
few	.	TRBV12-3/TRBV12-4	TRBJ1-1	TGTGCCAGCAGTTTGCAGGGCATCGGAGCTTTCTTT	CASSLQGIGAFF
few	TRBD2	TRBV5-1	TRBJ2-5	TGCGCCAGCAGCGCCACTAGCGGGGTGCCCGGGGAGACCCAGTACTTC	CASSATSGVPGETQYF
few	.	TRBV6-5	TRBJ1-2	TGTGCCAGCAGTTCCCGGGACACGGATAACTATGGCTACACCTTC	CASSSRDTDNYGYTF
few	.	TRBV14	TRBJ2-3	TGTGCCAGCAGCACACAGTCGAATACGCAGTATTTT	CASSTQSNTQYF
few	.	TRBV10-3	TRBJ1-5	TGTGCCATCAGTCCAACGGCCCTTACAAGCAATCAGCCCCAGCATTTT	CAISPTALTSNQPQHF